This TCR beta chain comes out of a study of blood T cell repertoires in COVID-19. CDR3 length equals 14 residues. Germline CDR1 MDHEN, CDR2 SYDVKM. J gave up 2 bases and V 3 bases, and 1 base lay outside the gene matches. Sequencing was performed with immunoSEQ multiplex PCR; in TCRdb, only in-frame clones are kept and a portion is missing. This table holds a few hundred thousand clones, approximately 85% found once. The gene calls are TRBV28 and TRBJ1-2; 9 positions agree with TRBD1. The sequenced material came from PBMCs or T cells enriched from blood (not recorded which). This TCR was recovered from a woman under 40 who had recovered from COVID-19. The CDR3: CASSFGTGNYGYTF. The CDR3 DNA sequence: TGTGCCAGCAGTTTCGGGACAGGGAACTATGGCTACACCTTC.